The clone carrying this TCR beta chain has a count of ten or more. Its antigen remains unidentified. The CDR3 end falls 3 residues outside the read, so it is completed with the germline J gene. Data came from immunoSEQ multiplex PCR; TCRdb stores just in-frame clones and leaves some out. This sample carries 30,000 to 40,000 clones, none of them present only once. The junction had 11 bases not matched to a gene; V was cut back by 4 bases and J by 3 bases. The germline V gene encodes CDR1 MGHRA and CDR2 YSYEKL. The CDR3 loop spans 16 amino acids. Heparinized whole blood, about 5 to 8.5 ml, came from each donor. This record comes from a study of T cell clonality in common variable immunodeficiency. General observations from the study: TCRbeta clonality was increased in CVID versus healthy controls.

The rearrangement joins TRBV4-1 to TRBJ1-2; 7 nucleotides match TRBD1. This TCR came from a person aged 18 to 75 in good health. The sample taken for sequencing was peripheral blood mononuclear cells. CDR3 bases read: TGCGCCAGCAGCCTAAACAGGGGCTTGTTGTACTATGGC. Its protein product is CASSLNRGLLYYG. The full CDR3 sequence reads CASSLNRGLLYYGYTF.